What follows are 27 T cell receptor beta chains derived from one specimen sequenced in a study of blood T cell repertoires in COVID-19. Using immunoSEQ multiplex PCR, the repertoire was profiled, and TCRdb retains in-frame clones only, with some absent. The sample gives approximately 150,000 clones, about nine tenths of which show up once; about 4% is in the top ten. Sequencing was carried out using PBMCs or T cells enriched from blood (not recorded which). The receptors here all came from a woman in her forties who had been exposed to COVID-19.

This chain links TRBV6-5 with TRBJ2-7, with TRBD1 matching 7 bases. CDR3 length: 16 residues. Losses at the gene ends were 0 bases for V and 0 bases for J; bases not matched to a gene: 5. CDR1 is MNHEY and CDR2 is SVGAGI in the germline V gene. The CDR3, as DNA: TGTGCCAGCAGTTACTCCCAGGACAGGAGCTCCTACGAGCAGTACTTC. Its translation is CASSYSQDRSSYEQYF.

The chain links TRBV11-2 to TRBJ1-1; 7 bases are shared with TRBD1. The CDR3 runs to 13 residues. From germline, CDR1 is SGHAT and CDR2 FQNNGV. The trim removed 2 bases at V and 10 bases at J, leaving 7 bases unmatched. The CDR3 loop reads CASSLQLDRAAFF. CDR3 DNA: TGTGCCAGCAGCTTACAACTAGACAGGGCAGCTTTCTTT.

V is TRBV28 and J is TRBJ2-3; 10 nucleotides align to TRBD1. With 5 bases clipped from V and 4 bases from J, the junction kept 3 bases outside the gene matches. Germline CDR1 reads MDHEN; CDR2 reads SYDVKM. The CDR3 is made up of 14 amino acids. CDR3 amino acids: CASSRDRGADTQYF. The CDR3 bases are TGTGCCAGCAGTCGGGACAGGGGAGCAGATACGCAGTATTTT.

This chain links TRBV11-3 with TRBJ2-2; D is ambiguous. The germline V and J ends were trimmed by 1 base and 6 bases, with 9 bases remaining between them. Germline V gene data show CDR1 as SGHNT and CDR2 as YENEEA. This CDR3 has 14 residues. CDR3 coding DNA: TGTGCCAGCAGCTTAGTAAAATACTCCGGGGAGCTGTTTTTT. Translating gives CASSLVKYSGELFF.

The rearrangement joins TRBV19 to TRBJ2-5; the D gene is possibly TRBD1 (6 bases). V was shortened by 8 bases and J by 2 bases, with 6 bases between the two germline ends. Germline V gene lookup returns CDR1 LNHDA and CDR2 SQIVND (reference sequence). The CDR3 is 11 amino acids. CDR3 amino acids: CASGQQETQYF. For the CDR3, the DNA is TGTGCCAGTGGACAGCAAGAGACCCAGTACTTC.

The rearrangement uses TRBV7-2 and TRBJ2-5; 7 bases match TRBD2. This CDR3 spans 15 amino acids. V lost 5 bases and J lost 2; bases outside the gene matches: 8. The germline CDR1 and CDR2 sequences are SGHTA and FQGNSA. CDR3 loop: CASSRTLAVQETQYF. In nucleotides, the CDR3 is TGTGCCAGCAGCAGGACGCTAGCGGTACAAGAGACCCAGTACTTC.

Note on this clone: The same CDR3 arises from other DNA sequences in this sample as well. This chain links TRBV19 with TRBJ1-1; possible D gene TRBD1, 5 bases. The CDR3 loop spans 13 amino acids. Germline CDR1 and CDR2: LNHDA and SQIVND (reference sequence). Trimming shortened V by 4 bases and J by 1 base, and 7 bases separated the two germline ends. CDR3 coding DNA: TGTGCCAGTAGTACGCAGGGGAACACTGAAGCTTTCTTT. This translates into CASSTQGNTEAFF.

This rearrangement joins TRBV10-3 to TRBJ2-1, with TRBD2 as a possible D gene (6 bases). Germline lookup yields CDR1 ENHRY and CDR2 SYGVKD. The CDR3 loop spans 12 amino acids. The germline V and J ends were trimmed by 10 bases and 4 bases, with 11 bases remaining between them. The CDR3 DNA follows: TGTGCCAGCATGGGGGGATACAATGAGCAGTTCTTC. Its translation: CASMGGYNEQFF.

DNA for the CDR3: TGTGCCAGCAGTCAACGGGGGGGGACGGGGGGGACCCAGTACTTC. Its translation: CASSQRGGTGGTQYF. The V gene is TRBV2, the J gene TRBJ2-5, with 8 bases identical to TRBD2. Looked up from germline, CDR1 is SNHLY and CDR2 is FYNNEI. This CDR3 has 15 amino acids. With 5 bases clipped from V and 7 bases from J, the junction kept 12 bases outside the gene matches.

The chain combines TRBV7-9 with TRBJ2-1, with 15 bases fitting TRBD2. CDR1 and CDR2 from the germline V gene are SEHNR and FQNEAQ (reference sequence). There are 18 residues in the CDR3. V shed 5 bases and J 0 bases; nucleotides not matched to a gene: 5. Written as DNA, the CDR3 is TGTGCCAGCAGCCCTGGGACTAGCGGGAGGACCTCCTACAATGAGCAGTTCTTC. Its translation is CASSPGTSGRTSYNEQFF.

This chain connects TRBV4-1 to TRBJ1-1; no clear D. The CDR3 is 16 amino acids. Germline V gene data show CDR1 as MGHRA and CDR2 as YSYEKL. Trimming pared 3 bases from V and 0 bases from J, leaving 14 bases between. CDR3 sequence: CASSQGSTVLNTEAFF. CDR3 DNA: TGCGCCAGCAGCCAGGGGAGTACGGTGTTGAACACTGAAGCTTTCTTT.

The J gene is TRBJ1-2, the V gene TRBV6-5, with 7 nucleotides matching TRBD1. V shed 5 bases and J 8 bases; nucleotides not matched to a gene: 14. The length of the CDR3 is 15 residues. CDR1 and CDR2 from the germline V gene are MNHEY and SVGAGI. This CDR3 is CASSPNSETGSGYTF. As DNA, the CDR3 is TGTGCCAGCAGTCCAAATAGTGAGACAGGGAGCGGCTACACCTTC.

The CDR3 reads CASSRGSHGYTF. The CDR3 coding sequence is TGTGCCAGCAGCCGCGGCAGTCATGGCTACACCTTC. The genes are TRBV11-2 and TRBJ1-2, with unresolved D. CDR1 and CDR2 (germline): SGHAT, FQNNGV. CDR3 length: 12 amino acids. The V end was cut by 5 bases, the J end by 6 bases, with 10 bases between. Filled out from reference TRBV11-2 and TRBJ1-2, the complete variable domain reads EAGVAQSPRYKIIEKRQSVAFWCNPISGHATLYWYQQILGQGPKLLIQFQNNGVVDDSQLPKDRFSAERLKGVDSTLKIQPAKLEDSAVYLCASSRGSHGYTFGSGTRLTVV.

The chain uses TRBV6-2 or TRBV6-3 and TRBJ1-1; the D is unclear. The V gene's germline CDR1 is MNHEY and CDR2 SVGEGT. The CDR3 is made up of 17 amino acids. Between the trimmed V and J ends, which lost 1 base and 3 bases, there was a span of 18 bases. The CDR3 DNA reads as TGTGCCAGCAGTTACTTAGACTTCCTGAACGGGGACACTGAAGCTTTCTTT. It yields the protein CASSYLDFLNGDTEAFF.

This chain connects TRBV10-3 to TRBJ2-2; the match to TRBD1 covers 9 bases. With 5 bases clipped from V and 4 bases from J, the junction kept 8 bases outside the gene matches. Germline assignment: CDR1 ENHRY and CDR2 SYGVKD. The CDR3 totals 16 residues. The CDR3 nucleotides read TGTGCCATCAGTTTTGCCGGGACAGGGTCCACCGGGGAGCTGTTTTTT. It yields the protein CAISFAGTGSTGELFF.

This clone was picked up a small number of times. This chain links TRBV28 with TRBJ1-5; D not certain. Germline V CDR1 and CDR2: MDHEN, SYDVKM. V dropped 9 bases and J dropped 6 bases, with 12 bases sitting between them. This CDR3 spans 12 amino acids. The CDR3, as DNA: TGTGCCAGTATACAACTAGGTCAGCCCCAGCATTTT. Amino acid sequence: CASIQLGQPQHF.

The chain is built from TRBV25-1 and TRBJ2-1, with 8 positions matching TRBD1. Germline V gene lookup returns CDR1 MGHDK and CDR2 SYGVNS. This CDR3 is built from 14 residues. V trimming: 3 bases; J trimming: 7 bases; junction bases outside the gene matches: 5. CDR3 residues: CASSEYRGRNEQFF. CDR3 DNA: TGTGCCAGCAGTGAGTACAGGGGGAGAAATGAGCAGTTCTTC. Full variable domain (remainder filled in from reference TRBV25-1 and TRBJ2-1): EADIYQTPRYLVIGTGKKITLECSQTMGHDKMYWYQQDPGMELHLIHYSYGVNSTEKGDLSSESTVSRIRTEHFPLTLESARPSHTSQYLCASSEYRGRNEQFFGPGTRLTVL.

V usage is TRBV5-6 and J usage is TRBJ1-6; tentatively, D is TRBD1 (5 bases). Trimming stripped 4 bases from V and 10 bases from J, with 15 bases between. This CDR3 has 14 residues. The germline CDR1 and CDR2 sequences are SGHDT and YYEEEE. The CDR3 DNA follows: TGTGCCAGCAGCCCGCAGGGCGTAGGGTCACCCCTCCACTTT. It is translated as CASSPQGVGSPLHF.

This clone has a handful of counts. The rearrangement links TRBV29-1 to TRBJ2-7; 8 bases are shared with TRBD1. The CDR3 consists of 13 residues. The trim removed 6 bases at V and 4 bases at J, leaving 8 bases unmatched. The germline V gene has CDR1 SQVTM and CDR2 ANQGSEA. The CDR3 DNA sequence: TGCAGCGTGTTGACAGGGGTGGGGTACGAGCAGTACTTC. As protein: CSVLTGVGYEQYF.

V gene TRBV19 combines with J gene TRBJ1-5; tentative D call: TRBD1 (5 bases). Germline V gene lookup returns CDR1 LNHDA and CDR2 SQIVND (reference sequence). V dropped 5 bases and J dropped 2 bases, with 7 bases sitting between them. This CDR3 region has 13 residues. CDR3 bases: TGTGCCAGTAGTCCGACAGGCAATCAGCCCCAGCATTTT. Its translation: CASSPTGNQPQHF. The variable domain in full, with the rest retrieved from reference TRBV19 and TRBJ1-5, is DGGITQSPKYLFRKEGQNVTLSCEQNLNHDAMYWYRQDPGQGLRLIYYSQIVNDFQKGDIAEGYSVSREKKESFPLTVTSAQKNPTAFYLCASSPTGNQPQHFGDGTRLSIL.

The chain has TRBV6-2 or TRBV6-3 and TRBJ2-3, with 8 bases aligning to TRBD2. With 3 bases clipped from V and 10 bases from J, the junction kept 12 bases outside the gene matches. From germline, CDR1 is MNHEY and CDR2 SVGEGT. The CDR3 has 15 amino acids. CDR3 coding DNA: TGTGCCAGCAGTTATGGGTCCAGCGGGAGTATATCGCAGTATTTT. This sequence encodes CASSYGSSGSISQYF.

This clone has just a few counts. This sequence joins TRBV29-1 and TRBJ2-7; TRBD2 matches 7 bases. This CDR3 comprises 12 residues. Unmatched junction bases numbered 6, after V lost 5 bases and J lost 5 bases. The germline V gene has CDR1 SQVTM and CDR2 ANQGSEA. CDR3 amino acids: CSVKTGGDEQYF. The CDR3 DNA reads as TGCAGCGTTAAGACGGGAGGAGACGAGCAGTACTTC.

This chain connects TRBV4-1 to TRBJ1-2; 12 bases are shared with TRBD1. The trim removed 0 bases at V and 7 bases at J, leaving 3 bases unmatched. Germline V gene sequence: CDR1 MGHRA, CDR2 YSYEKL. The CDR3 is made up of 15 amino acids. The CDR3 nucleotides read TGCGCCAGCAGCCAAGAGAGGGGACAGGGGGCTGGCTACACCTTC. Translated, it gives CASSQERGQGAGYTF.

This chain joins TRBV3-1 (or the pseudogene TRBV3-2) and TRBJ1-6; no reliable D call. Germline lookup yields CDR1 LGHDT and CDR2 YNNKEL (reference sequence). The CDR3 spans 12 residues. Trimming pared 0 bases from V and 11 bases from J, leaving 5 bases between. CDR3 nucleotide sequence: TGTGCCAGCAGCCAAGAGAGCCCACCCCTCCACTTT. As protein: CASSQESPPLHF.

The chain carries TRBV28 and TRBJ2-1; D is possibly TRBD1 (5 bases). Per germline, CDR1 MDHEN and CDR2 SYDVKM. This CDR3 has 15 residues. The V end was cut by 2 bases, the J end by 2 bases, with 10 bases between. The CDR3 DNA reads as TGTGCCAGCAGTTTAAGGGGCGCGGCCTACAATGAGCAGTTCTTC. Translating it yields CASSLRGAAYNEQFF.

The chain joins TRBV28 to TRBJ1-1; D gene ambiguous. The CDR3 length is 14 residues. Trimming removed 3 bases from V and 6 bases from J, with 14 bases in between. Germline V gene sequence: CDR1 MDHEN, CDR2 SYDVKM. CDR3 in DNA: TGTGCCAGCAGTTTCGCGGGAGTGGGCGCTGAAGCTTTCTTT. Amino acids: CASSFAGVGAEAFF.

This chain uses TRBV6-6 with TRBJ2-3; the match to TRBD1 covers 9 bases. V gave up 2 bases and J gave up 1 base; unmatched junction bases: 1. The CDR3 is 15 residues long. Germline CDR1 is MNHNY and CDR2 is SVGAGI (reference sequence). CDR3 in DNA: TGTGCCAGCAGTTACCGGGACAGGGGCACAGATACGCAGTATTTT. Residues: CASSYRDRGTDTQYF.